The 18 T cell receptor beta chains reported below all come from one sample, sequenced in a study of cytomegalovirus exposure and HLA in healthy donors. The study ran its PCR with 60 Vbeta and 13 Jbeta primers. The method was immunoSEQ multiplex PCR; TCRdb's version includes in-frame clones alone and lacks a portion of them. The table has approximately 180,000 clones, roughly 80% seen once. Material: PBMCs. The receptors were sampled from a young man in good health and CMV-seropositive.

This clone was picked up a small number of times. The chain joins TRBV7-9 to TRBJ2-1; D is unresolved. There are 11 residues in the CDR3. Germline loops: CDR1 SEHNR, CDR2 FQNEAQ (reference sequence). Trimming removed 8 bases at V and 6 bases at J, with 8 bases between. CDR3 DNA: TGTGCCAGCTCCCTCCGCAATGAGCAGTTCTTC. Residues: CASSLRNEQFF.

J is TRBJ2-3 and V is TRBV13, with D perhaps matching TRBD2 (5 bases). Germline CDR1 is PRHDT and CDR2 is FYEKMQ (reference sequence). This CDR3 spans 15 amino acids. V gave up 5 bases and J gave up 4 bases, with 16 bases separating them. The CDR3 protein is CASSGETPTPDTQYF. The CDR3 DNA is TGTGCCAGCAGCGGGGAGACCCCAACCCCAGATACGCAGTATTTT.

This clone showed up just a few times. This CDR3 reads CASSSRGQIYEQYF. CDR3 bases: TGTGCCAGCAGCTCTAGGGGGCAGATCTACGAGCAGTACTTC. The chain has TRBV7-2 and TRBJ2-7, with 7 bases aligning to TRBD1. CDR3 length equals 14 residues. Germline assignment: CDR1 SGHTA and CDR2 FQGNSA. The junction had 6 bases not matched to a gene; V was cut back by 4 bases and J by 3 bases.

This chain connects TRBV27 to TRBJ2-1; 11 positions agree with TRBD2. CDR1 is MNHEY and CDR2 is SMNVEV in the germline V gene (reference sequence). There are 14 residues in the CDR3. V lost 7 bases to trimming and J lost 4 bases; unmatched junction nucleotides: 3. The CDR3 DNA reads as TGTGCCAGCAAGGGACTAGCGGATTACAATGAGCAGTTCTTC. It specifies CASKGLADYNEQFF.

V and J are TRBV28 and TRBJ2-1, with a tentative D call TRBD2 (5 bases). Deletions cut 5 bases from V and 6 bases from J, with 11 bases between. CDR1 and CDR2 (germline): MDHEN, SYDVKM. The CDR3 has 13 residues. The CDR3: CASSPPSINEQFF. The CDR3 DNA reads TGTGCCAGCAGTCCCCCTAGCATCAATGAGCAGTTCTTC.

In this sample, this clone turned up a few times. The chain has TRBV6-6 and TRBJ1-4; TRBD1 might be the D (6 bases). From germline, CDR1 is MNHNY and CDR2 SVGAGI (reference sequence). Trimming left V 5 bases short and J 4 bases short, with 11 bases between. CDR3 length: 14 residues. CDR3 residues: CASSPQGFNEKLFF. The CDR3 DNA is TGTGCCAGCAGTCCACAGGGCTTTAATGAAAAACTGTTTTTT.

The genes are TRBV30 and TRBJ1-5, with unresolved D. The V gene lost 0 bases and the J gene lost 5 bases, with 11 bases spanning the gap. This CDR3 spans 14 amino acids. Germline assignment: CDR1 GTSNPN and CDR2 SVGIG (reference sequence). The CDR3 DNA reads TGTGCCTGGAGTGTAGGGTGGGGAGATCAGCCCCAGCATTTT. It encodes CAWSVGWGDQPQHF.

This clone was picked up a small number of times. The J gene is TRBJ1-1, the V gene TRBV6-5; 9 nucleotides align to TRBD1. From germline, CDR1 is MNHEY and CDR2 SVGAGI. Trimming cost V 5 bases and J 2 bases; bases outside gene matches: 3. The CDR3 has 14 residues. Here the CDR3 reads CASSRTGENTEAFF. DNA of the CDR3: TGTGCCAGCAGTCGGACAGGGGAAAACACTGAAGCTTTCTTT.

CDR3 sequence: CASSPQGQGATEAFF. The CDR3, as DNA: TGTGCCAGCTCACCACAGGGACAGGGCGCCACTGAAGCTTTCTTT. This rearrangement joins TRBV18 to TRBJ1-1; 9 bases agree with TRBD1. Trimming took 1 base from V and 4 from J; bases not matched to a gene: 4. The CDR3 consists of 15 residues. Germline loops: CDR1 KGHSH, CDR2 LQKENI.

This chain links TRBV19 with TRBJ2-3; TRBD1 matches at 7 bases. The V gene end was trimmed by 7 bases and the J gene end by 3 bases; junction bases not matched to a gene: 10. The CDR3 is 15 amino acids. Germline values: CDR1 LNHDA, CDR2 SQIVND (reference sequence). CDR3 region: CASMLKGASTDTQYF. The CDR3 coding sequence is TGTGCCAGTATGTTAAAGGGGGCTTCGACAGATACGCAGTATTTT.

The V and J genes are TRBV7-9 and TRBJ1-2, with TRBD1 as a possible D gene (6 bases). Per the germline V gene, CDR1 is SEHNR and CDR2 is FQNEAQ (reference sequence). Trimming shortened V by 1 base and J by 10 bases, and 10 bases separated the two germline ends. The length of the CDR3 is 12 residues. CDR3: CASSLGGQDYTF. The CDR3, as DNA: TGTGCCAGCAGCTTAGGGGGACAAGACTACACCTTC.

The chain couples TRBV30 to TRBJ1-2; TRBD1 is a possible D gene (5 bases). Germline values: CDR1 GTSNPN, CDR2 SVGIG (reference sequence). The germline V and J ends were trimmed by 0 bases and 7 bases, with 15 bases remaining between them. The CDR3 spans 14 residues. CDR3 protein: CAWSVKGREIGYTF. Here the CDR3 DNA reads TGTGCCTGGAGTGTCAAGGGGCGGGAGATTGGCTACACCTTC.

The CDR3 DNA reads TGTGCCAGCAGCTTAGATGGGGACACCCGTCCGGAGACCCAGTACTTC. Translation: CASSLDGDTRPETQYF. The rearrangement uses TRBV11-2 and TRBJ2-5; D perhaps matches TRBD1 (6 bases). V was pared by 0 bases and J by 5 bases, with 16 bases between. In germline, CDR1 is SGHAT, CDR2 FQNNGV. This CDR3 has 16 amino acids.

The chain links TRBV28 to TRBJ2-1; TRBD2 aligns across 7 bases. V dropped 4 bases and J dropped 0; count of bases not matched to a gene: 6. Germline assignment: CDR1 MDHEN and CDR2 SYDVKM. The CDR3 sequence is 16 residues long. For the CDR3, the DNA is TGTGCCAGCAGTTCGCTAGCGGAAAGCTCCTACAATGAGCAGTTCTTC. This sequence encodes CASSSLAESSYNEQFF.

The chain employs TRBV12-5 and TRBJ1-2; D perhaps matches TRBD1 (5 bases). CDR1 and CDR2 from the germline V gene are LGHNT and FRNRAP. Trimming removed 8 bases from V and 3 bases from J, with 10 bases in between. The CDR3 extends over 12 amino acids. The CDR3: CASSRGDYGYTF. For the CDR3, the DNA is TGTGCTAGTTCGCGGGGGGACTATGGCTACACCTTC.

A single count supports this clone. The gene calls are TRBV5-8 and TRBJ1-6, with TRBD1 identical over 7 bases. Germline CDR1 and CDR2: SGHTS and YDEGEE. The CDR3 sequence is 16 residues long. With 4 bases clipped from V and 5 bases from J, the junction kept 9 bases outside the gene matches. The CDR3 DNA reads as TGTGCCAGCAGCCAGCCAGGGGGTTCGGATAATTCACCCCTCCACTTT. Residues: CASSQPGGSDNSPLHF.

The V gene is TRBV9, the J gene TRBJ1-2, with D uncertain. Germline V gene sequence: CDR1 SGDLS, CDR2 YYNGEE. Deletions cut 1 base from V and 0 bases from J, with 10 bases between. This CDR3 is built from 15 residues. The chain's CDR3 is CASSVRGLTNYGYTF. The CDR3 nucleotides are TGTGCCAGCAGCGTACGTGGGCTGACTAACTATGGCTACACCTTC.

The chain recombines TRBV4-1 with TRBJ2-2; 8 bases match TRBD1. V lost 1 base to trimming and J lost 0 bases; unmatched junction nucleotides: 1. In germline, CDR1 is MGHRA, CDR2 YSYEKL. The CDR3 sequence is 16 residues long. The CDR3 reads CASSQAGGANTGELFF. CDR3 in DNA: TGCGCCAGCAGCCAAGCAGGGGGCGCGAACACCGGGGAGCTGTTTTTT.